This T cell receptor beta chain was identified during a study of CD8+ T cells in alopecia areata. Reverse transcription of extracted RNA yielded cDNA, which provided the sequencing template. The data were produced by immunoSEQ multiplex PCR, yet TCRdb's version contains in-frame clones alone and is incomplete. The table has 100,000 to 150,000 clones, approximately 49% seen once. The study, taken as a whole, reports: The study found higher clonality in lesional than normal scalp, especially in alopecia totalis/universalis. Unlike in mice, where it was clearer, TCR sharing across patients was less clear, possibly HLA-related.

In regard to this clone: Its cognate antigen is unknown.

Trimming shortened V by 1 base and J by 3 bases, and 6 bases separated the two germline ends. Germline CDR1 and CDR2: SGHRS and YFSETQ. The CDR3 sequence is 13 residues long. The chain couples TRBV5-1 to TRBJ2-3; D unclear. Sequencing was performed on CD8+ T cells sorted from blood, taken at week 0. The TCR originated in a human donor with alopecia areata. CDR3 in amino acids: CASSLSLTDTQYF. The CDR3 coding sequence is TGCGCCAGCAGCTTGAGCCTAACAGATACGCAGTATTTT.